These 17 T cell receptor beta chains share one sample of origin, sequenced in a study of CD4 T cells in relation to SARS-CoV-2 and coronaviruses. Sequencing used immunoSEQ multiplex PCR; TCRdb keeps in-frame clones, though not all of them. The sample has roughly 30,000 clones; more than 60% are singletons. These receptors are not linked to any known antigen. Source material: memory CD4+ T cells from PBMCs, cultured in vitro. These receptors originate from an adult with COVID-19.

The J gene is TRBJ1-2, the V gene TRBV4-1; perhaps TRBD1 as D (6 bases). V lost 3 bases, J lost 8 bases, and 19 bases lay in between. This CDR3 has 15 amino acids. The germline V gene encodes CDR1 MGHRA and CDR2 YSYEKL. The CDR3 nucleotides are TGCGCCAGCAGCCAGGACCCGGACAGCGGACGGGGCTACACCTTC. Amino acid sequence: CASSQDPDSGRGYTF.

DNA of the CDR3: TGTGCCAGCTCCCAACGACCCCCGGGAGGAGAGACCCAGTACTTC. Protein sequence: CASSQRPPGGETQYF. The chain uses TRBV18 and TRBJ2-5, with TRBD2 matching 7 bases. Germline CDR1 and CDR2: KGHSH and LQKENI. J lost 4 bases, V lost 6 bases, and 11 bases had no gene match. CDR3 length: 15 residues.

This sequence joins TRBV9 and TRBJ2-1; 13 bases map to TRBD2. The CDR3 sequence is 18 residues long. Germline CDR1 SGDLS, CDR2 YYNGEE. J gave up 6 bases and V 3 bases, and 12 bases lay outside the gene matches. CDR3 region: CASSGRQRLAGGFNEQFF. The DNA of the CDR3 is TGTGCCAGCAGCGGACGACAACGACTAGCGGGGGGATTCAATGAGCAGTTCTTC. Based on the CDR3 plus reference TRBV9 and TRBJ2-1, the full variable domain is DSGVTQTPKHLITATGQRVTLRCSPRSGDLSVYWYQQSLDQGLQFLIQYYNGEERAKGNILERFSAQQFPDLHSELNLSSLELGDSALYFCASSGRQRLAGGFNEQFFGPGTRLTVL.

CDR3 in amino acids: CASSEVTHPALQETQYF. In DNA form, the CDR3 reads TGTGCCAGCAGTGAAGTAACACACCCTGCACTACAAGAGACCCAGTACTTC. The rearrangement joins TRBV6-1 to TRBJ2-5; no firm D call. The V gene's germline CDR1 is MNHNS and CDR2 SASEGT. This CDR3 has 17 residues. With 1 base removed from V and 2 bases from J, the gap between germline ends came to 17 bases.

The rearrangement uses TRBV24-1 and TRBJ2-6, with 7 positions matching TRBD1. The germline V gene has CDR1 KGHDR and CDR2 SFDVKD. With V trimmed by 11 bases and J by 11 bases, 11 bases remained unmatched. The CDR3 totals 13 residues. As DNA, the CDR3 is TGTGCCATAAGACAGGGTAATTTCGACGTCCTGACTTTC. Translating gives CAIRQGNFDVLTF.

This rearrangement joins TRBV24-1 to TRBJ2-4; 8 positions agree with TRBD2. With V trimmed by 4 bases and J by 9 bases, 4 bases remained unmatched. The CDR3 runs to 13 residues. Looked up from germline, CDR1 is KGHDR and CDR2 is SFDVKD. CDR3 nucleotide sequence: TGTGCCACCAGTGAGTCGGGGGGGGGCATTCAGTACTTC. Protein: CATSESGGGIQYF.

The genes are TRBV6-5 and TRBJ2-7; D may be TRBD1 or TRBD2 (5 bases each). Trimming removed 5 bases from V and 6 bases from J, with 17 bases in between. Germline values: CDR1 MNHEY, CDR2 SVGAGI. The CDR3 runs 14 residues. CDR3 region: CASSLGRADSEQYF. The CDR3 DNA reads TGTGCCAGCAGTCTGGGACGGGCAGACTCCGAGCAGTACTTC.

The rearrangement uses TRBV13 and TRBJ2-2; D ambiguous. Germline CDR1 and CDR2: PRHDT and FYEKMQ (reference sequence). Trimming left V 3 bases short and J 1 base short, with 12 bases between. The CDR3 is made up of 16 amino acids. The chain's CDR3 is CASSFGPAGNTGELFF. The CDR3 bases are TGTGCCAGCAGCTTCGGTCCCGCAGGGAACACCGGGGAGCTGTTTTTT. Supplemented by reference TRBV13 and TRBJ2-2, the full variable domain reads AAGVIQSPRHLIKEKRETATLKCYPIPRHDTVYWYQQGPGQDPQFLISFYEKMQSDKGSIPDRFSAQQFSDYHSELNMSSLELGDSALYFCASSFGPAGNTGELFFGEGSRLTVL.

The chain combines TRBV10-3 with TRBJ2-2, with D perhaps matching TRBD2 (6 bases). The germline gives CDR1 ENHRY, CDR2 SYGVKD. V lost 6 bases and J 3 bases, leaving 14 bases between the germline ends. This CDR3 spans 15 amino acids. The CDR3 spells CAISGASSDTGELFF. In DNA, the CDR3 is TGTGCCATCAGCGGGGCTTCTAGCGACACCGGGGAGCTGTTTTTT.

V is TRBV7-7 and J is TRBJ2-7; 7 bases fit TRBD2. This CDR3 has 14 amino acids. CDR1 and CDR2 from the germline V gene are SSHAT and FNYEAQ (reference sequence). Trimming at V came to 1 base and at J to 5 bases, leaving 5 bases not matched to a gene. DNA of the CDR3: TGTGCCAGCAGCTTAGTTCGCGGGAGTGACGAGCAGTACTTC. This translates into CASSLVRGSDEQYF.

This clone has more than one count but fewer than ten. This chain joins TRBV28 and TRBJ2-7; D gene ambiguous. Germline CDR1 is MDHEN and CDR2 is SYDVKM. Deletions cut 5 bases from V and 10 bases from J, with 12 bases between. The CDR3 runs 11 residues. The CDR3 sequence is CASSTRTHQYF. The CDR3 coding sequence is TGTGCCAGCAGTACCCGGACCCATCAGTACTTC.

This chain links TRBV6-1 with TRBJ2-1; TRBD1 is a possible D gene (6 bases). There are 16 residues in the CDR3. Trimming cost V 0 bases and J 4 bases, with 13 bases left between them. Per the germline V gene, CDR1 is MNHNS and CDR2 is SASEGT. CDR3 nucleotides: TGTGCCAGCAGTGAAGCCGGGGTAGGGGGATACAATGAGCAGTTCTTC. Translated, it gives CASSEAGVGGYNEQFF.

This clone showed up just a few times. The rearrangement joins TRBV28 to TRBJ1-5, with D tentatively TRBD1 (6 bases). Trimming took 3 bases from V and 5 from J, leaving 14 bases between them. Looked up from germline, CDR1 is MDHEN and CDR2 is SYDVKM. The CDR3 consists of 15 residues. CDR3: CASSFIKGGHQPQHF. The CDR3, as DNA: TGTGCCAGCAGTTTTATTAAGGGGGGCCATCAGCCCCAGCATTTT. The full variable domain, its missing parts supplied by reference TRBV28 and TRBJ1-5, is DVKVTQSSRYLVKRTGEKVFLECVQDMDHENMFWYRQDPGLGLRLIYFSYDVKMKEKGDIPEGYSVSREKKERFSLILESASTNQTSMYLCASSFIKGGHQPQHFGDGTRLSIL.

The chain couples TRBV4-1 to TRBJ2-7; D is unresolved. The CDR3 length is 13 residues. Germline V gene sequence: CDR1 MGHRA, CDR2 YSYEKL. The V and J ends lost 2 bases and 1 base respectively, with 6 bases between them. The CDR3 loop is CASSQFASYEQYF. CDR3 coding DNA: TGCGCCAGCAGCCAATTTGCATCCTACGAGCAGTACTTC.

The chain recombines TRBV13 with TRBJ2-5; perhaps TRBD2 as D (6 bases). Germline V gene sequence: CDR1 PRHDT, CDR2 FYEKMQ (reference sequence). V lost 2 bases and J lost 2, with 9 bases in between. The CDR3 covers 14 residues. Written as DNA, the CDR3 is TGTGCCAGCAGCTTATGGACTAAACAAGAGACCCAGTACTTC. Translation: CASSLWTKQETQYF.

The rearrangement joins TRBV27 to TRBJ1-4, with D unresolved. CDR3 length equals 14 residues. Germline lookup yields CDR1 MNHEY and CDR2 SMNVEV (reference sequence). Trimming removed 3 bases from V and 0 bases from J, with 5 bases in between. For the CDR3, the DNA is TGTGCCAGCAGTTTCGGGACAACTAATGAAAAACTGTTTTTT. It encodes CASSFGTTNEKLFF.

In nucleotides, the CDR3 is TGTGCCAGCAGTCAGGGGTATCCAGAGACCCAGTACTTC. Its translation: CASSQGYPETQYF. The chain uses TRBV28 and TRBJ2-5; D perhaps matches TRBD1 (6 bases). The CDR3 loop spans 13 amino acids. Germline CDR1 and CDR2: MDHEN and SYDVKM. Trimming cost V 5 bases and J 4 bases, with 11 bases left between them.